This TCR beta chain derives from a study of blood T cell repertoires in COVID-19. Enrolled through a virtual design, the participants were between 18 and 89 years of age and came from under 25 US areas. Cohorts were based on clinical histories the participants reported. Germline values: CDR1 LNHDA, CDR2 SQIVND (reference sequence). Trimming stripped 5 bases from V and 4 bases from J, with 8 bases between. The CDR3 is made up of 12 amino acids. Original analysis: It was from reference gene primer amplification that nucleated cell counts were estimated. Sequencing was performed with immunoSEQ multiplex PCR; in TCRdb, only in-frame clones are kept and a portion is missing. That table is the source of V, J and clone size, and D and trimming were worked out from the DNA. The repertoire includes roughly 240,000 clones, more than 80% of them detected once, and over 0.85% sits in the top ten.

The sample consisted of PBMCs or T cells enriched from blood (not recorded which). This chain joins TRBV19 and TRBJ1-2; D gene ambiguous. This receptor was obtained from a man aged 45 to 65 who had been exposed to COVID-19. CDR3 in amino acids: CASSEGTYGYTF. DNA for the CDR3: TGTGCCAGTAGTGAGGGCACCTATGGCTACACCTTC.